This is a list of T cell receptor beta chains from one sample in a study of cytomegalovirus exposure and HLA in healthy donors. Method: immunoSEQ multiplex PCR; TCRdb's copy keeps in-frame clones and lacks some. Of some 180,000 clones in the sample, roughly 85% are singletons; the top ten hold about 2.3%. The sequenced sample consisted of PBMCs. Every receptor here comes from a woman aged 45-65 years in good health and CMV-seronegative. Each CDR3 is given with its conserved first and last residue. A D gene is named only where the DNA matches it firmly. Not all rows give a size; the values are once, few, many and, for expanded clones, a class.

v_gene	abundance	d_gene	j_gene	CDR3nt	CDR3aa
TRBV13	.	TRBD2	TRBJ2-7	TGTGCCAGCAGCCCCGGACTAGCGGGGGGGGCCCTCGAGCAGTACTTC	CASSPGLAGGALEQYF
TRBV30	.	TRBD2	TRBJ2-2	TGTGCCCTTAGACTAGCGGGTAGCACCGGGGAGCTGTTTTTT	CALRLAGSTGELFF
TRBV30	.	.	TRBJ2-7	TGTGCCTGGAGTGTGGGAGGCGAGCAGTACTTC	CAWSVGGEQYF
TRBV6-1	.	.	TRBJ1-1	TGTGCCAGCAGCTTGTATCTGAACACTGAAGCTTTCTTT	CASSLYLNTEAFF
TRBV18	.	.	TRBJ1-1	TGTGCCAGCTCAAACGGTGCGGGCACTGAAGCTTTCTTT	CASSNGAGTEAFF
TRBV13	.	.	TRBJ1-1	TGTGCCAGCAGCCATGACGGACTGGGATGGACTGAAGCTTTCTTT	CASSHDGLGWTEAFF
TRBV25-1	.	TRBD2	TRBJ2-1	TGTGCCAGCGGGACTAGCGGTTACAATGAGCAGTTCTTC	CASGTSGYNEQFF
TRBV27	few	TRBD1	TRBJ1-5	TGTGCCATCCTGCGTACAGGGGGAAATCAGCCCCAGCATTTT	CAILRTGGNQPQHF
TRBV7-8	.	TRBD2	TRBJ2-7	TGTGCCAGCAGAGAAAGGACTAGCGGATTCTACGAGCAGTACTTC	CASRERTSGFYEQYF
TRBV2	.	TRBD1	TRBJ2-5	TGTGCCAGCAGGACAGGGGGCCGTGAGACCCAGTACTTC	CASRTGGRETQYF
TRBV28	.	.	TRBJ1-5	TGTGCCAGCAGTTCCATGGGGGACTACGATCAGCCCCAGCATTTT	CASSSMGDYDQPQHF
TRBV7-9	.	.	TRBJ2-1	TGTGCCAGCAGCCGAGCGAGTGCGAATGAGCAGTTCTTC	CASSRASANEQFF
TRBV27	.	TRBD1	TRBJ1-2	TGTGCCAGCAGAGCTCAGGGGGCGGGCTATGGCTACACCTTC	CASRAQGAGYGYTF
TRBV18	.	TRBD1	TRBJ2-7	TGTGCCAGCTCACCGGGACAGTACGAGCAGTACTTC	CASSPGQYEQYF
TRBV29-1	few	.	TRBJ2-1	TGCAGCGTTTCGACAGAGAGCAATGAGCAGTTCTTC	CSVSTESNEQFF
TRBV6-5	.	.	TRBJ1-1	TGTGCCAGCAGTTCCTGGGGAGGCGGGGACACTGAAGCTTTCTTT	CASSSWGGGDTEAFF
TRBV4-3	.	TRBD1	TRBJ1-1	TGCGCCAGCAGCCAGCCGGACAGGGTGGCTGAAGCTTTCTTT	CASSQPDRVAEAFF
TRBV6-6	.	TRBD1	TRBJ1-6	TGTGCCAGCAGTCCGACAGGGACACCCCTCCACTTT	CASSPTGTPLHF
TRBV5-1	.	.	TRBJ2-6	TGCGCCAGCAGCTTGGTGGCCAGGTTGACTGGGGCCAACGTCCTGACTTTC	CASSLVARLTGANVLTF
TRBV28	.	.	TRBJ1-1	TGTGCCATCTACGCGGCCTTGAACACTGAAGCTTTCTTT	CAIYAALNTEAFF
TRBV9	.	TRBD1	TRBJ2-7	TGTGCCAGCAGCGTAGGGACAGGGAAATTTTACGAGCAGTACTTC	CASSVGTGKFYEQYF
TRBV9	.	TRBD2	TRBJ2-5	TGTGCCAGCAGCGAGTACCAGCGGGGCTTGGGGACCCAGTACTTC	CASSEYQRGLGTQYF
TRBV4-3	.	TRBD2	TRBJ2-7	TGCGCCAGCAGCCAACAATTAGTGCCGGGACTAGCGGGAGGGCCCGGTTACGAGCAGTACTTC	CASSQQLVPGLAGGPGYEQYF
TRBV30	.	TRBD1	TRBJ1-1	TGTGCCTTTAACCCGGGACAGGGTGACACTGAAGCTTTCTTT	CAFNPGQGDTEAFF
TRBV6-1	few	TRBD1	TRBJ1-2	TGTGCCAGCAGGACAGGGGGAGGGTATGGCTACACCTTC	CASRTGGGYGYTF
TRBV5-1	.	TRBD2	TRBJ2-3	TGCGCCAGCACCGGGACTAGCGGGAGATTGGATACGCAGTATTTT	CASTGTSGRLDTQYF
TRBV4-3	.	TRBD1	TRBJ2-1	TGCGCCAGCAGCCTGGGCAGGGGGACAAGCTCCTACAATGAGCAGTTCTTC	CASSLGRGTSSYNEQFF
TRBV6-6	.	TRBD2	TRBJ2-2	TGTGCCACCCGCCGGGGGGGGTACCAACTCACCGGGGAGCTGTTTTTT	CATRRGGYQLTGELFF
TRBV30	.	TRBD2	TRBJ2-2	TGTGCCTGTCACCGAGTAGCGGGAGGGATCACCGGGGAGCTGTTTTTT	CACHRVAGGITGELFF
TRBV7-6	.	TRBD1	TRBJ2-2	TGTGCCAGCAGCTTGGGTCGGACAGGGGGCGGCGGGGAGCTGTTTTTT	CASSLGRTGGGGELFF
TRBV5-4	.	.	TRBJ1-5	TGTGCCAGCAGCGTTCAGGGGCGCAATCAGCCCCAGCATTTT	CASSVQGRNQPQHF
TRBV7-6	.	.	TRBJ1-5	TGTGCCAGCAGCTTACCGCCGAGGGGGATTGGCAATCAGCCCCAGCATTTT	CASSLPPRGIGNQPQHF
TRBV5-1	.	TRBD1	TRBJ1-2	TGCGCCAGCAGCACCGGACAGGACTCTGGCTACACCTTC	CASSTGQDSGYTF
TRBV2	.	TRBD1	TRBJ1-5	TGTGCCAGCAGTGAGGAGGGACAGGGGAATCAGCCCCAGCATTTT	CASSEEGQGNQPQHF
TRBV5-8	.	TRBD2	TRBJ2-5	TGTGCCAGCAGACACCGGGGGGTGCAAGAGACCCAGTACTTC	CASRHRGVQETQYF
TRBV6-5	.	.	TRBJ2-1	TGTGCCAGCAGTTATACGACTAGTAGCCTGTACAATGAGCAGTTCTTC	CASSYTTSSLYNEQFF
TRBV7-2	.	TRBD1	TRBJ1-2	TGTGCCAGCGGCATAGGGACAGGGCCCCCAGGGAGTTATGGCTACACCTTC	CASGIGTGPPGSYGYTF
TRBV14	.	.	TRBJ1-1	TGTGCCAGCAGCACCTTAAGGAGCACTGAAGCTTTCTTT	CASSTLRSTEAFF
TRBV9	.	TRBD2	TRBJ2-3	TGTGCCAGCAGCGTAGTCGCTAGCGGCAACACAGATACGCAGTATTTT	CASSVVASGNTDTQYF
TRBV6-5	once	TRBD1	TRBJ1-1	TGTGCCAGCAACAGGGGGCCCTTGAACACTGAAGCTTTCTTT	CASNRGPLNTEAFF
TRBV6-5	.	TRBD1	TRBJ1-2	TGTGCCAGCAGTTACCGGGACAGGGGTTATGGCTACACCTTC	CASSYRDRGYGYTF
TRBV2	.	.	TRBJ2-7	TGTGCCAGCAGGCGTCGGGACAATTCCTACGAGCAGTACTTC	CASRRRDNSYEQYF
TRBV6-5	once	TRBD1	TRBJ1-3	TGTGCCAGCAGGATGGGACAGGGAAACACCATATATTTT	CASRMGQGNTIYF
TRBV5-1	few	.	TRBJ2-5	TGCGCCAGCAGCTTGGCCAGGCAAGAGACCCAGTACTTC	CASSLARQETQYF
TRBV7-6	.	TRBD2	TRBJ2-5	TGTGCCAGCAGCTTAACCGCGACTAGCGGGGCGCGAGAGACCCAGTACTTC	CASSLTATSGARETQYF
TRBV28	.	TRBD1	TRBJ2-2	TGTGCCAGCAGGGGACAGGGTATGGGCGGGGAGCTGTTTTTT	CASRGQGMGGELFF
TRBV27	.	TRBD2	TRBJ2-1	TGTGCCAGCAGTCCAAGGACTAGCTCCTACAATGAGCAGTTCTTC	CASSPRTSSYNEQFF
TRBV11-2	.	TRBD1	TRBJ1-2	TGTGCCAGCAGCCGACTTACGGGACAGGTTAACTGGGGCTACACCTTC	CASSRLTGQVNWGYTF
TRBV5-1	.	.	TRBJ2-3	TGCGCCAGCAGCTTGGGTGAGGGGGATTCCACAGATACGCAGTATTTT	CASSLGEGDSTDTQYF
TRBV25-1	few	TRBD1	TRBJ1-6	TGTGCCAGCAGTGCCTCTCCTACAGGGACAGATTCACCCCTCCACTTT	CASSASPTGTDSPLHF
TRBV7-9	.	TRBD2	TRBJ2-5	TGTGCCAGCAGCTTGACTAGCGCCCGCCAAGAGACCCAGTACTTC	CASSLTSARQETQYF
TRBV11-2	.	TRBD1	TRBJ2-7	TGTGCCAGCAGCGAACCCCAGGGGGCGTTCTACGAGCAGTACTTC	CASSEPQGAFYEQYF